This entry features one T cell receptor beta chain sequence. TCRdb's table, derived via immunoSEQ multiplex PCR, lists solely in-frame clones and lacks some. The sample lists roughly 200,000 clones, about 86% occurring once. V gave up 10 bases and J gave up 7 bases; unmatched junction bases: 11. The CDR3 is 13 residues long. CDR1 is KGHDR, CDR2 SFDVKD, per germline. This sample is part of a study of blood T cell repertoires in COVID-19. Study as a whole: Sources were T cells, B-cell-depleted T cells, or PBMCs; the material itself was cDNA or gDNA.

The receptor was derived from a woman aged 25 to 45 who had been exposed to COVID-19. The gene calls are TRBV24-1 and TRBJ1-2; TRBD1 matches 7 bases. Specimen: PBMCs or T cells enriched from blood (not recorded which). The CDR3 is CATSPGGNRGYTF. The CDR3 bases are TGTGCCACATCGCCAGGGGGGAATCGTGGCTACACCTTC.